This record concerns one T cell receptor (beta chain) sequence. Its antigen is not known. These data are taken from a study of shared clonotypes between healthy human individuals. The donors, healthy adults who were HIV-negative, had experienced no recent acute infections or vaccinations. Study results and caveats: Sequencing depth was predicted to influence how clonotypes are shared among donors.

V was shortened by 2 bases and J by 5 bases, with 7 bases between the two germline ends. CDR3 length: 12 residues. Germline V gene sequence: CDR1 ENHRY, CDR2 SYGVKD. Here immunoSEQ multiplex PCR was the method, and the copy in TCRdb shows in-frame clones only, minus some. The sample contains more than 2 million clones, roughly 95% of which appear only once. V gene TRBV10-3 combines with J gene TRBJ2-7; D not certain. Sequenced material: naive CD4+ T cells sorted from blood. Documented subset: CD45RA+ positively selected. The sequence was obtained from a man between 18 and 35 years old in good health. In DNA form, the CDR3 reads TGTGCCATCAGTGAGCGTTCCAACGAGCAGTACTTC. The encoded protein is CAISERSNEQYF.